This T cell receptor (beta chain) was sequenced during a study of T cell changes during pregnancy in multiple sclerosis. The CDR3 contains 14 residues. The germline V gene has CDR1 SNHLY and CDR2 FYNNEI. V lost 6 bases to trimming and J lost 6 bases, with 15 bases between them. Generated by immunoSEQ multiplex PCR, the TCRdb table keeps only in-frame clones and is missing some. This sample yields roughly 60,000 clones, of which roughly 95% are seen a single time; approximately 0.35% belongs to the top ten. This receptor was taken from a female donor with multiple sclerosis, enrolled in a pregnancy study. The chain employs TRBV2 and TRBJ2-4; D unclear. This specimen was CD4+ T cells from peripheral blood mononuclear cells, taken before pregnancy. The CDR3 loop reads CASSPRVVVNIQYF. CDR3 in DNA: TGTGCCAGCAGCCCCCGAGTGGTAGTAAACATTCAGTACTTC.